These 29 T cell receptor beta chains came from one sample sequenced in a study of identical twins (dated by TCRdb to 2015 to 2016). Library preparation was by 5' RACE. The sequencer listed for this sample is Illumina HiSeq 2000. The public sequencing data were trimmed at Q25 with fastp and processed into clonotypes with MiXCR by TCRdb, which kept only in-frame beta chains. Each record represents a unique CDR3 protein, reported with the most common genes and DNA among its rows. The sample contains about 210,000 distinct CDR3 sequences, roughly a tenth of them found a single time. Approximately 5.1% of the sample is held by the ten biggest clonotypes. The sample was memory (CD45RO+) T cells sorted from blood. The cell subset or site label on this specimen signifies: CD45RO+ enriched T cells. Receptors were obtained from a woman younger than 30 in good health.

This clonotype has a handful of counts. This chain links TRBV15 with TRBJ1-1; D unresolved. The V gene lost 0 bases and the J gene lost 7 bases, with 12 bases spanning the gap. Germline V CDR1 and CDR2: LNHNV, YYDKDF (reference sequence). This CDR3 region has 14 residues. This chain's CDR3 is CATSRDPEGGEAFF. CDR3 in DNA: TGTGCCACCAGCAGAGACCCGGAGGGCGGTGAAGCTTTCTTT.

This clonotype showed up just a few times. The chain employs TRBV6-2 or TRBV6-3 and TRBJ2-5, with D unresolved. V gave up 2 bases and J gave up 1 base, with 8 bases separating them. This CDR3 contains 14 residues. The germline gives CDR1 MNHEY, CDR2 SVGEGT. This CDR3 reads CASSYGGTQETQYF. CDR3 sequence (DNA): TGTGCCAGCAGTTACGGCGGAACCCAAGAGACCCAGTACTTC.

The sample holds many counts of this clonotype. This chain connects TRBV7-9 to TRBJ2-1, with D perhaps matching TRBD1 (6 bases). The CDR3 length is 14 residues. The V and J ends lost 1 base and 3 bases respectively, with 7 bases between them. Germline V gene lookup returns CDR1 SEHNR and CDR2 FQNEAQ (reference sequence). DNA for the CDR3: TGTGCCAGCAGCTTAGACAGGGTCTACAATGAGCAGTTCTTC. This encodes CASSLDRVYNEQFF.

This clonotype has more than one count but fewer than ten. The chain combines TRBV14 with TRBJ1-1; possible D gene TRBD1, 5 bases. The CDR3 is 14 amino acids. The germline CDR1 and CDR2 sequences are SGHDN and FVKESK. V was pared by 2 bases and J by 1 base, with 8 bases between. The CDR3, as DNA: TGTGCCAGCAGCCAAAGGGGAGGGAACACTGAAGCTTTCTTT. This codes for CASSQRGGNTEAFF.

This clonotype was counted a few times. The chain couples TRBV20-1 to TRBJ2-1; D gene ambiguous. In germline, CDR1 is DFQATT, CDR2 SNEGSKA (reference sequence). The CDR3 is made up of 14 amino acids. Trimming pared 4 bases from V and 4 bases from J, leaving 14 bases between. The CDR3 sequence: CSAKRLLGYNEQFF. DNA for the CDR3: TGCAGTGCTAAAAGACTCCTCGGGTACAATGAGCAGTTCTTC.

This clonotype has only a few counts. The chain joins TRBV7-2 to TRBJ2-1, with D possibly matching TRBD2 (5 bases). The ends were cut back, 5 bases at V and 1 base at J, with 12 bases in the middle. The CDR3 spans 15 residues. Looked up from germline, CDR1 is SGHTA and CDR2 is FQGNSA. The CDR3 here is CASSRGPSSYNEQFF. In DNA, the CDR3 is TGTGCCAGCAGCCGAGGGCCTAGTTCCTACAATGAGCAGTTCTTC. Variable domain in full (rest from reference TRBV7-2 and TRBJ2-1): GAGVSQSPSNKVTEKGKDVELRCDPISGHTALYWYRQSLGQGLEFLIYFQGNSAPDKSGLPSDRFSAERTGGSVSTLTIQRTQQEDSAVYLCASSRGPSSYNEQFFGPGTRLTVL.

The V and J genes are TRBV5-1 and TRBJ2-3, with 8 bases identical to TRBD1. CDR1 is SGHRS and CDR2 is YFSETQ in the germline V gene. The length of the CDR3 is 20 residues. Losses at the gene ends were 0 bases for V and 2 bases for J; bases not matched to a gene: 17. The CDR3 bases are TGCGCCAGCAGCTTGGGACTAACTCCCCCGGCAGGGGGCCACACAGATACGCAGTATTTT. Amino acid sequence: CASSLGLTPPAGGHTDTQYF.

This clonotype has a count of ten or more. The genes are TRBV7-2 and TRBJ2-3; D uncertain. The length of the CDR3 is 12 residues. Deletions cut 8 bases from V and 2 bases from J, with 8 bases between. Germline CDR1 reads SGHTA; CDR2 reads FQGNSA. CDR3 coding DNA: TGTGCCAGCTCGGTACTCACAGATACGCAGTATTTT. Amino acids: CASSVLTDTQYF.

The table lists this clonotype with a few counts. The gene calls are TRBV5-1 and TRBJ2-3; perhaps TRBD1 as D (6 bases). CDR3 length equals 14 residues. Between the trimmed V and J ends, which lost 4 bases and 3 bases, there was a span of 12 bases. Per the germline V gene, CDR1 is SGHRS and CDR2 is YFSETQ. CDR3 in DNA: TGCGCCAGCAGCCCCGTAAGGGGGACAGATACGCAGTATTTT. Its protein is CASSPVRGTDTQYF.

There are many counts of this clonotype. At one end, the junction sequence differs from germline, possibly due to a read error. CDR3 nucleotides: TGTGCCAGCAGCTCTAATCAGCGGTTCGACTTC. Its protein product is CASSSNQRFDF. The V call is TRBV7-6, the J call TRBJ2-5, with TRBD2 as a possible D gene (5 bases). Germline V lookup: CDR1 SGHVS, CDR2 FNYEAQ. CDR3 length: 11 residues.

A note on this clonotype: One end of the junction does not line up with germline, which may come from a read error. V is TRBV6-6 and J is TRBJ1-3, with D perhaps TRBD1 (5 bases). This CDR3 comprises 12 residues. The V gene's germline CDR1 is MNHNY and CDR2 SVGAGI (reference sequence). CDR3 sequence: CASIYQGHTIYF. CDR3 DNA: TGTGCCAGCATTTACCAGGGACACACCATATATTTT.

This chain connects TRBV20-1 to TRBJ1-1, with 8 bases aligning to TRBD1. The trim removed 8 bases at V and 5 bases at J, leaving 13 bases unmatched. CDR3 length: 14 residues. CDR1 and CDR2 (germline): DFQATT, SNEGSKA (reference sequence). The DNA for the CDR3 is TGCAGTACTTATTTGCAGGGGGCGAAGACTGAAGCTTTCTTT. Protein sequence: CSTYLQGAKTEAFF.

This clonotype has more than one count but fewer than ten. The rearrangement uses TRBV6-5 and TRBJ2-3; D is possibly TRBD2 (6 bases). The CDR3 totals 15 residues. Trimming cost V 2 bases and J 9 bases, with 18 bases left between them. From germline, CDR1 is MNHEY and CDR2 SVGAGI. The DNA for the CDR3 is TGTGCCAGCAGTTACACTCACCACGGGGGTGGGACGCAGTATTTT. Its protein is CASSYTHHGGGTQYF.

The gene calls are TRBV5-1 and TRBJ2-2; no clear D. The CDR3 has 14 amino acids. The germline V and J ends were trimmed by 9 bases and 0 bases, with 12 bases remaining between them. Germline V gene data show CDR1 as SGHRS and CDR2 as YFSETQ. CDR3 residues: CATTALTNTGELFF. Written as DNA, the CDR3 is TGCGCCACCACTGCACTTACGAACACCGGGGAGCTGTTTTTT.

The genes are TRBV29-1 and TRBJ1-4, with D possibly TRBD1 on 5 matching bases. The V gene lost 1 base and the J gene lost 7 bases, with 13 bases spanning the gap. This CDR3 region has 14 residues. The germline V gene encodes CDR1 SQVTM and CDR2 ANQGSEA. CDR3: CSVEGDDGSEKLFF. CDR3 nucleotide sequence: TGCAGCGTTGAAGGGGACGACGGATCTGAAAAACTGTTTTTT. The entire variable domain, with the rest obtained from reference TRBV29-1 and TRBJ1-4, is as follows: SAVISQKPSRDICQRGTSLTIQCQVDSQVTMMFWYRQQPGQSLTLIATANQGSEATYESGFVIDKFPISRPNLTFSTLTVSNMSPEDSSIYLCSVEGDDGSEKLFFGSGTQLSVL.

The rearrangement joins TRBV12-3 or TRBV12-4 to TRBJ2-5; tentatively, D is TRBD1 or TRBD2 (6 bases each). CDR3 length equals 14 residues. V dropped 6 bases and J dropped 7 bases, with 18 bases sitting between them. The chain's CDR3 is CASSLGGITATQYF. DNA for the CDR3: TGTGCCAGCAGCCTAGGGGGGATCACAGCGACCCAGTACTTC.

This chain joins TRBV5-1 and TRBJ2-6; D call uncertain. The germline CDR1 and CDR2 sequences are SGHRS and YFSETQ. The CDR3 consists of 15 residues. V lost 4 bases and J lost 2, with 10 bases in between. This chain's CDR3 is CASSPGSPGANVLTF. CDR3 in DNA: TGCGCCAGCAGCCCGGGTAGCCCTGGGGCCAACGTCCTGACTTTC.

The chain employs TRBV5-6 and TRBJ2-1; possibly TRBD1 for D (6 bases). This CDR3 has 15 amino acids. V was cut by 4 bases and J by 2 bases, with 13 bases left in between. Germline V gives CDR1 SGHDT, CDR2 YYEEEE. The CDR3 bases are TGTGCCAGCAGCCAAGACAGGTCAACCTACAATGAGCAGTTCTTC. This sequence encodes CASSQDRSTYNEQFF.

The genes are TRBV2 and TRBJ2-7; 8 nucleotides align to TRBD1. Germline assignment: CDR1 SNHLY and CDR2 FYNNEI. The CDR3 is made up of 12 amino acids. Trimming removed 7 bases from V and 7 bases from J; junction bases left unmatched: 6. The CDR3 region has the DNA TGTGCCAGCACCCGGACAGGGAGGGAGCAGTACTTC. As protein: CASTRTGREQYF.

This clonotype was seen more than once but under ten times. The genes are TRBV20-1 and TRBJ2-1; D is ambiguous. Germline CDR1 is DFQATT and CDR2 is SNEGSKA (reference sequence). The V and J ends lost 5 bases and 8 bases respectively, with 19 bases between them. The CDR3 loop spans 14 amino acids. CDR3 nucleotide sequence: TGCAGTGCTCGGCGTTTGGCATCAAGGGATGAGCAGTTCTTC. This sequence encodes CSARRLASRDEQFF.

The chain uses TRBV20-1 and TRBJ1-5, with 9 bases lining up with TRBD1. The CDR3 contains 16 residues. In germline, CDR1 is DFQATT, CDR2 SNEGSKA (reference sequence). Trimming took 2 bases from V and 2 from J; bases not matched to a gene: 7. The CDR3, as DNA: TGCAGTGCTAGAAATACAGGGGGCGGGGGCAATCAGCCCCAGCATTTT. Translating gives CSARNTGGGGNQPQHF.

This chain joins TRBV6-1 and TRBJ1-5; 9 bases fit TRBD1. The CDR3 runs 15 residues. Germline V lookup: CDR1 MNHNS, CDR2 SASEGT. Germline trimming cut 6 bases from V and 5 bases from J; bases unmatched to any gene: 8. CDR3 nucleotide sequence: TGTGCCAGCAGCCTATCTACAGGGGGCTATCAGCCCCAGCATTTT. This codes for CASSLSTGGYQPQHF.

This clonotype has a handful of counts. V is TRBV24-1 and J is TRBJ1-5; D is perhaps TRBD1 (6 bases). The CDR3 has 13 residues. Trimming removed 9 bases from V and 4 bases from J, with 12 bases in between. Germline values: CDR1 KGHDR, CDR2 SFDVKD. The CDR3 bases are TGTGCCACCTCGCAGGGGCGTAATCAGCCCCAGCATTTT. Encoded protein: CATSQGRNQPQHF.

This clonotype was seen a few times. J is TRBJ2-7 and V is TRBV11-3; 10 nucleotides match TRBD1. The CDR3 is 13 amino acids. Germline trimming cut 8 bases from V and 5 bases from J; bases unmatched to any gene: 6. Germline V gene data show CDR1 as SGHNT and CDR2 as YENEEA. Here the CDR3 DNA reads TGTGCCAGCCGACAGGGGGCCGTCCACGAGCAGTACTTC. Protein: CASRQGAVHEQYF. The whole variable domain, remainder taken from reference TRBV11-3 and TRBJ2-7, is EAGVVQSPRYKIIEKKQPVAFWCNPISGHNTLYWYLQNLGQGPELLIRYENEEAVDDSQLPKDRFSAERLKGVDSTLKIQPAELGDSAVYLCASRQGAVHEQYFGPGTRLTVT.

This clonotype was detected only a few times. The chain employs TRBV18 and TRBJ1-3, with 7 bases matching TRBD1. This CDR3 spans 14 amino acids. V was pared by 5 bases and J by 2 bases, with 3 bases of the junction left unmatched. CDR1 is KGHSH, CDR2 LQKENI, per germline. Here the CDR3 DNA reads TGTGCCAGCTCAGGGGACAGCACTGGAAACACCATATATTTT. It specifies CASSGDSTGNTIYF.

This clonotype has at least ten counts. The chain joins TRBV19 to TRBJ1-1, with TRBD1 identical over 8 bases. Germline CDR1 is LNHDA and CDR2 is SQIVND (reference sequence). Losses at the gene ends were 4 bases for V and 5 bases for J; bases not matched to a gene: 3. There are 13 residues in the CDR3. The CDR3 bases are TGTGCCAGTAGTACAGGGGGCTGGACTGAAGCTTTCTTT. It encodes CASSTGGWTEAFF. Complete variable domain (other parts from reference TRBV19 and TRBJ1-1): DGGITQSPKYLFRKEGQNVTLSCEQNLNHDAMYWYRQDPGQGLRLIYYSQIVNDFQKGDIAEGYSVSREKKESFPLTVTSAQKNPTAFYLCASSTGGWTEAFFGQGTRLTVV.

This clonotype showed up just once. The chain joins TRBV20-1 to TRBJ2-1; 13 bases map to TRBD2. The CDR3 totals 16 residues. V dropped 2 bases and J dropped 5; count of bases not matched to a gene: 6. Germline lookup yields CDR1 DFQATT and CDR2 SNEGSKA (reference sequence). The CDR3 DNA is TGCAGTGCTAGATCCGGACTAGCGGGGGATGACAATGAGCAGTTCTTC. The encoded protein is CSARSGLAGDDNEQFF.

This clonotype appeared many times. V and J are TRBV7-3 and TRBJ2-2; 10 nucleotides align to TRBD1. Germline values: CDR1 SGHTA, CDR2 FQGTGA. V gave up 4 bases and J gave up 3 bases; unmatched junction bases: 2. The CDR3 has 15 residues. The CDR3 DNA is TGTGCCAGCAGCTGGACAGGGGGTGACACCGGGGAGCTGTTTTTT. Translated, it gives CASSWTGGDTGELFF.

This clonotype was counted at least ten times. The V and J genes are TRBV3-1 and TRBJ2-1; D might be TRBD1 or TRBD2, each matching 5 bases. This CDR3 region has 14 residues. From germline, CDR1 is LGHDT and CDR2 YNNKEL (reference sequence). Trimming pared 1 base from V and 10 bases from J, leaving 14 bases between. The CDR3 sequence is CASSQGGVDGEQFF. DNA for the CDR3: TGTGCCAGCAGCCAAGGAGGGGTAGATGGCGAGCAGTTCTTC.